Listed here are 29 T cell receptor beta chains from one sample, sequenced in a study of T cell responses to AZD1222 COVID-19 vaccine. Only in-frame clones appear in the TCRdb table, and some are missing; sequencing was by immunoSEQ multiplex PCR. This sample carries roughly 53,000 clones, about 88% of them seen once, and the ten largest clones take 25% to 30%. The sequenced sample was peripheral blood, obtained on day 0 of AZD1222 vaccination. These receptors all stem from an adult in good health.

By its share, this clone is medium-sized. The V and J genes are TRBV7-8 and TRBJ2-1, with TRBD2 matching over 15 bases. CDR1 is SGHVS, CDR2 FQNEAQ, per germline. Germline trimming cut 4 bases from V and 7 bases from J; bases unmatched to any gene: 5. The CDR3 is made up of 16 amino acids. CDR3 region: CASSSWTSGRDNEQFF. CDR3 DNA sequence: TGTGCCAGCAGCTCCTGGACTAGCGGGAGGGATAATGAGCAGTTCTTC. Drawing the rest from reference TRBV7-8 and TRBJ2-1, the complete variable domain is GAGVSQSPRYKVAKRGQDVALRCDPISGHVSLFWYQQALGQGPEFLTYFQNEAQLDKSGLPSDRFFAERPEGSVSTLKIQRTQQEDSAVYLCASSSWTSGRDNEQFFGPGTRLTVL.

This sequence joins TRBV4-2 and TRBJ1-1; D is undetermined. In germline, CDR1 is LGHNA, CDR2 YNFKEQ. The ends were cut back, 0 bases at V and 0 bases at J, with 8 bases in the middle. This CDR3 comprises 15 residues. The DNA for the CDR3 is TGTGCCAGCAGCCAAGATCCAGGTATGAACACTGAAGCTTTCTTT. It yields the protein CASSQDPGMNTEAFF.

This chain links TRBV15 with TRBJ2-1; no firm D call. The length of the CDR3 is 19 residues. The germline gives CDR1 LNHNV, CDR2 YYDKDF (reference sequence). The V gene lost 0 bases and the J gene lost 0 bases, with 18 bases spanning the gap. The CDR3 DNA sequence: TGTGCCACCAGCAGAGATCACATGGAGCCTAGGAGCTCCTACAATGAGCAGTTCTTC. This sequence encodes CATSRDHMEPRSSYNEQFF. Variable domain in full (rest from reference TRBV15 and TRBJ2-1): DAMVIQNPRYQVTQFGKPVTLSCSQTLNHNVMYWYQQKSSQAPKLLFHYYDKDFNNEADTPDNFQSRRPNTSFCFLDIRSPGLGDTAMYLCATSRDHMEPRSSYNEQFFGPGTRLTVL.

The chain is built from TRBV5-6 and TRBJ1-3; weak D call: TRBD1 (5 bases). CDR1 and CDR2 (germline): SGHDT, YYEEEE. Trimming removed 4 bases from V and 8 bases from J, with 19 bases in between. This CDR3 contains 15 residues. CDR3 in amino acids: CASSRDRWALDTIYF. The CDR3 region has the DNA TGTGCCAGCAGCCGGGACCGATGGGCTTTAGACACCATATATTTT.

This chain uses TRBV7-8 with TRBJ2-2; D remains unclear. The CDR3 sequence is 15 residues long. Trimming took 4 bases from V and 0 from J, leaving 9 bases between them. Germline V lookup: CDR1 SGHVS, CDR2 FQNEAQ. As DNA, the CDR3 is TGTGCCAGCAGCTCACTTGGGGCGAACACCGGGGAGCTGTTTTTT. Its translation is CASSSLGANTGELFF.

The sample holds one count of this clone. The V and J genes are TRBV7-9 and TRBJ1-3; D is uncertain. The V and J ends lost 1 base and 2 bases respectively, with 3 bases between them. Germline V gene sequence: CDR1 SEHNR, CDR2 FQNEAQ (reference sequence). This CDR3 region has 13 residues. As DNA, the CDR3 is TGTGCCAGCAGCTTAGGGCCTGGAAACACCATATATTTT. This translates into CASSLGPGNTIYF.

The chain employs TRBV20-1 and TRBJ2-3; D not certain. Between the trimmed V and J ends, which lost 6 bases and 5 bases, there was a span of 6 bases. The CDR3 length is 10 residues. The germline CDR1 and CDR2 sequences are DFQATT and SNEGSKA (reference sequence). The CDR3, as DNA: TGCAGTGCGGCATTAGATACGCAGTATTTT. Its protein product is CSAALDTQYF.

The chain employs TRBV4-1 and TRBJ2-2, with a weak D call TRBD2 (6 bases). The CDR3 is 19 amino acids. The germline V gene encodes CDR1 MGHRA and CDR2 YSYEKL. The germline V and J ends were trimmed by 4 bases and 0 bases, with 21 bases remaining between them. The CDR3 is CASSRERSPGSTNTGELFF. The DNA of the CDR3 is TGCGCCAGCAGCCGAGAAAGGAGCCCCGGGAGTACGAACACCGGGGAGCTGTTTTTT.

The CDR3 sequence is CSLRAGAGSGANVLTF. The CDR3 region has the DNA TGCAGCTTGCGAGCAGGAGCAGGCTCTGGGGCCAACGTCCTGACTTTC. The chain uses TRBV29-1 and TRBJ2-6; D gene uncertain. CDR1 is SQVTM, CDR2 ANQGSEA, per germline. This CDR3 region has 16 residues. Trimming removed 8 bases from V and 0 bases from J, with 17 bases in between.

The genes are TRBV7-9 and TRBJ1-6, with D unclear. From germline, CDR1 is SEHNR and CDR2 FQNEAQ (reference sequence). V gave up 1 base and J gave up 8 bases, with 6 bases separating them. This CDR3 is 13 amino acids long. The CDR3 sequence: CASSLETDSPLHF. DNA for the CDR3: TGTGCCAGCAGCTTAGAGACGGATTCACCCCTCCACTTT.

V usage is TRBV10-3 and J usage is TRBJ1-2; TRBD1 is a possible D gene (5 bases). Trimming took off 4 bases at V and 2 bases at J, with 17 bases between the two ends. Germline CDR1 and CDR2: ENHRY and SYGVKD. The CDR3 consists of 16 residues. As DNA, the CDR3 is TGTGCCATCAGTGCGAGCCCCGGGACGGACAACTATGGCTACACCTTC. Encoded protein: CAISASPGTDNYGYTF.

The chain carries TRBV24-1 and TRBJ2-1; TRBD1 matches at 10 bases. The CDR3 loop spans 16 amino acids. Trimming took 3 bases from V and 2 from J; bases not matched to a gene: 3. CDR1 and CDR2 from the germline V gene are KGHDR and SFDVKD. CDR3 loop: CATSDPGTGAYNEQFF. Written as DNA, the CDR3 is TGTGCCACCAGTGATCCCGGGACAGGGGCCTACAATGAGCAGTTCTTC.

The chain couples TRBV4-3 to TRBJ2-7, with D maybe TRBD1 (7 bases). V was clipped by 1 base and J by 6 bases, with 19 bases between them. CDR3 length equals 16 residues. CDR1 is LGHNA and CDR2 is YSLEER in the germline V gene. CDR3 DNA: TGCGCCAGCAGCCAAGGGGCAGGGGGGTATAAGGGCGAGCAGTACTTC. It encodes CASSQGAGGYKGEQYF.

CDR3: CASSDSASGSFDNEQFF. The CDR3 DNA reads as TGTGCCAGCAGTGACTCCGCTAGCGGGAGTTTCGACAATGAGCAGTTCTTC. The V gene is TRBV6-4, the J gene TRBJ2-1; 10 bases agree with TRBD2. The germline CDR1 and CDR2 sequences are MRHNA and SNTAGT. The junction had 7 bases not matched to a gene; V was cut back by 0 bases and J by 5 bases. This CDR3 is 17 amino acids long.

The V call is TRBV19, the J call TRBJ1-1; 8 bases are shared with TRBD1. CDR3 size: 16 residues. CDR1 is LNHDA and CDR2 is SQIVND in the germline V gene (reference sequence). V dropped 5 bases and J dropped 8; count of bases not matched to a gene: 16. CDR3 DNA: TGTGCCAGTAGTGCCATACGAGCAGGGGGCGTTGGAGAAGCTTTCTTT. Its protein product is CASSAIRAGGVGEAFF.

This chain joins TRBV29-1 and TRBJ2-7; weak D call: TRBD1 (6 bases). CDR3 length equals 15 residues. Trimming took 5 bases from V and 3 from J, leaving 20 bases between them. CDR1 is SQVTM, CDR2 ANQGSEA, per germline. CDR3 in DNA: TGCAGCGTTCGAGCGACGGATAAGGGGGTCTACGAGCAGTACTTC. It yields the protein CSVRATDKGVYEQYF.

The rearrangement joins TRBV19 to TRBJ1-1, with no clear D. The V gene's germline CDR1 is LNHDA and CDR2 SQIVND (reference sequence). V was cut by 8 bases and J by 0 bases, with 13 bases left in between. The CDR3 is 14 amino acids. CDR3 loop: CASRPGSLNTEAFF. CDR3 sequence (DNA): TGTGCCAGTCGACCCGGGAGTTTGAACACTGAAGCTTTCTTT.

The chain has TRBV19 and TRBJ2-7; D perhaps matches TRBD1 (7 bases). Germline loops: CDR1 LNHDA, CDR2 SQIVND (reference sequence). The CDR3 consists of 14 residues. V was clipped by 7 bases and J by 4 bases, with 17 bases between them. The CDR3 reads CASTGGQVGYEQYF. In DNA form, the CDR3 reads TGTGCCAGTACAGGGGGGCAGGTTGGATACGAGCAGTACTTC.

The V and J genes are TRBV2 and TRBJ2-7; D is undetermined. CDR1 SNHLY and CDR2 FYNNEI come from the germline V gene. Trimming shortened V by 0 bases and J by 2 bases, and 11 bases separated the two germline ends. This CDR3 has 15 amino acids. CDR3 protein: CASSEAPTDPYEQYF. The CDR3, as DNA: TGTGCCAGCAGTGAAGCCCCTACGGACCCCTACGAGCAGTACTTC.

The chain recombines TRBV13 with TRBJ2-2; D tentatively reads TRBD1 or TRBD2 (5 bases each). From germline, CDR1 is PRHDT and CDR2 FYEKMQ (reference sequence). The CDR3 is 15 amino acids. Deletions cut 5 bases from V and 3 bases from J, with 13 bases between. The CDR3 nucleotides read TGTGCCAGCAGCCAGGTGGGGGATTACACCGGGGAGCTGTTTTTT. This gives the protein CASSQVGDYTGELFF. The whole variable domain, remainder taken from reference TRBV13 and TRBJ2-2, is AAGVIQSPRHLIKEKRETATLKCYPIPRHDTVYWYQQGPGQDPQFLISFYEKMQSDKGSIPDRFSAQQFSDYHSELNMSSLELGDSALYFCASSQVGDYTGELFFGEGSRLTVL.

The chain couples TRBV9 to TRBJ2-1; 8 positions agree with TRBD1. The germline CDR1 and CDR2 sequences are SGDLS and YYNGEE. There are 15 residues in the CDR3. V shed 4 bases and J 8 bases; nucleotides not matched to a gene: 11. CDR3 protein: CASSLRTGPWDEQFF. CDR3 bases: TGTGCCAGCAGCCTCCGGACAGGGCCTTGGGATGAGCAGTTCTTC.

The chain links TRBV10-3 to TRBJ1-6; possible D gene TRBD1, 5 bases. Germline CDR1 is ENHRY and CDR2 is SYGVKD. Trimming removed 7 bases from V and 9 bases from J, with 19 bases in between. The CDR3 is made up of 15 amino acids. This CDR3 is CAIKPGQAVFSPLHF. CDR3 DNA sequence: TGTGCCATCAAGCCGGGGCAGGCTGTGTTTTCACCCCTCCACTTT.

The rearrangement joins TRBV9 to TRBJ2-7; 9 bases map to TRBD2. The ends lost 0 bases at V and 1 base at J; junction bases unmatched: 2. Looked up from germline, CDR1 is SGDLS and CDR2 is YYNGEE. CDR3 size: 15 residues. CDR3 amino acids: CASSVGLAESYEQYF. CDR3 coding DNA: TGTGCCAGCAGCGTAGGACTAGCGGAGTCCTACGAGCAGTACTTC. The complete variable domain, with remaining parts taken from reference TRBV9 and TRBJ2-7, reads DSGVTQTPKHLITATGQRVTLRCSPRSGDLSVYWYQQSLDQGLQFLIQYYNGEERAKGNILERFSAQQFPDLHSELNLSSLELGDSALYFCASSVGLAESYEQYFGPGTRLTVT.

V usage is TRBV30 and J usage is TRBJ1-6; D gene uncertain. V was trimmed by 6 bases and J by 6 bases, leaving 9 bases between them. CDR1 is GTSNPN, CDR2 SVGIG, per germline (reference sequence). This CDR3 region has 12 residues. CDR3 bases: TGTGCCTGTCAGAATAGTAATTCACCCCTCCACTTT. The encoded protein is CACQNSNSPLHF.

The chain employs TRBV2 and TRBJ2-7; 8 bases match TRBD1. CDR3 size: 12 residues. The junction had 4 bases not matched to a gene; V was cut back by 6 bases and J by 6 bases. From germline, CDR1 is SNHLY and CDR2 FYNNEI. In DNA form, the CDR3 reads TGTGCCAGCAGGGGACAGGTTCCCGAGCAGTACTTC. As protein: CASRGQVPEQYF.

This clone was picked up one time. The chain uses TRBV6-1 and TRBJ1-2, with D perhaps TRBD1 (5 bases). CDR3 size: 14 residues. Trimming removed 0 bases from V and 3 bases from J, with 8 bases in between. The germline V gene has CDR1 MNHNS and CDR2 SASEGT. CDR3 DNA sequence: TGTGCCAGCAGTGAAGCTGGGGGAGACTATGGCTACACCTTC. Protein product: CASSEAGGDYGYTF.

The CDR3 loop is CAISESLATDTQYF. CDR3 coding DNA: TGTGCCATCAGTGAGTCGCTAGCAACAGATACGCAGTATTTT. This chain joins TRBV10-3 and TRBJ2-3; D possibly corresponds to TRBD2 (5 bases). The V and J ends lost 0 bases and 3 bases respectively, with 7 bases between them. CDR3 size: 14 residues. Germline CDR1 reads ENHRY; CDR2 reads SYGVKD.

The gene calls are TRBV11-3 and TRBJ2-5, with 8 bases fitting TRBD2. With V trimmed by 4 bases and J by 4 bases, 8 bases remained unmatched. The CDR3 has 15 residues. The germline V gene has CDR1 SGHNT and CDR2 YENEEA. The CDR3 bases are TGTGCCAGCAGCTCCATGCGGGAGGTAGGAGAGACCCAGTACTTC. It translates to CASSSMREVGETQYF.

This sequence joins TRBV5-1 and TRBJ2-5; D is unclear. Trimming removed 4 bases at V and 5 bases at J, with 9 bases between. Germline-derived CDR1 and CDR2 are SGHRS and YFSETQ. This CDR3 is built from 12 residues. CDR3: CASSPDMETQYF. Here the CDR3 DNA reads TGCGCCAGCAGCCCCGATATGGAGACCCAGTACTTC.